The 21 T cell receptor beta chains below were found in one sample sequenced in a study of blood T cell repertoires in COVID-19. Clones were read by immunoSEQ multiplex PCR, and TCRdb kept only the in-frame ones, dropping some. The data show roughly 74,000 clones, around nine tenths seen once. Specimen: peripheral blood. The receptor set was obtained from a woman of 80 years or more with active or convalescent COVID-19.

The chain couples TRBV15 to TRBJ1-2, with 7 bases identical to TRBD1. Germline loops: CDR1 LNHNV, CDR2 YYDKDF (reference sequence). CDR3 length equals 14 residues. The V gene end was trimmed by 5 bases and the J gene end by 0 bases; junction bases not matched to a gene: 3. The CDR3, as DNA: TGTGCCACCAGCTGGGACAGAACTAACTATGGCTACACCTTC. The encoded protein is CATSWDRTNYGYTF.

A few counts support this clone. The chain links TRBV7-2 to TRBJ1-2; TRBD1 is a possible D gene (6 bases). Per the germline V gene, CDR1 is SGHTA and CDR2 is FQGNSA. V was pared by 8 bases and J by 0 bases, with 13 bases between. The CDR3 has 14 residues. This CDR3 reads CASSRTEANYGYTF. The CDR3 region has the DNA TGTGCCAGCTCCCGGACAGAAGCTAACTATGGCTACACCTTC.

This clone was counted a few times. This chain uses TRBV19 with TRBJ2-2, with unresolved D. V was shortened by 7 bases and J by 1 base, with 10 bases between the two germline ends. Germline V CDR1 and CDR2: LNHDA, SQIVND (reference sequence). CDR3 size: 14 residues. The chain's CDR3 is CASKAGQNTGELFF. As DNA, the CDR3 is TGTGCCAGTAAGGCAGGCCAGAACACCGGGGAGCTGTTTTTT.

The chain couples TRBV27 to TRBJ2-1; 8 bases agree with TRBD2. The ends lost 4 bases at V and 1 base at J; junction bases unmatched: 12. In germline, CDR1 is MNHEY, CDR2 SMNVEV (reference sequence). The CDR3 totals 18 residues. CDR3 nucleotides: TGTGCCAGCAGTTCGCCGTTTTGGGCTAGCGGGTCCTACAATGAGCAGTTCTTC. Residues: CASSSPFWASGSYNEQFF.

This chain uses TRBV5-1 with TRBJ2-5; TRBD2 aligns across 8 bases. This CDR3 has 14 residues. Trimming removed 3 bases from V and 3 bases from J; junction bases left unmatched: 4. Germline CDR1 SGHRS, CDR2 YFSETQ. CDR3 loop: CASSWSGGEETQYF. CDR3 DNA sequence: TGCGCCAGCAGCTGGAGCGGGGGAGAAGAGACCCAGTACTTC.

CDR3 coding DNA: TGTGCCAGCAGCTTAGTGGGACTAGCGGGTAGAAATGAGCAGTTCTTC. Protein sequence: CASSLVGLAGRNEQFF. The genes are TRBV7-3 and TRBJ2-1; 12 nucleotides line up with TRBD2. This CDR3 has 16 residues. V lost 2 bases and J lost 7; bases outside the gene matches: 6. The germline CDR1 and CDR2 sequences are SGHTA and FQGTGA.

This clone was seen a few times. The CDR3 coding sequence is TGTGCCAGTAGTAAGAACCCTACGGGACAGCTCTACGAGCAGTACTTC. This encodes CASSKNPTGQLYEQYF. J is TRBJ2-7 and V is TRBV19; 7 nucleotides agree with TRBD1. The J segment lost 3 bases and the V segment lost 4 bases, leaving 12 bases of the junction unmatched. CDR1 is LNHDA, CDR2 SQIVND, per germline (reference sequence). The CDR3 sequence is 16 residues long.

This chain links TRBV6-5 with TRBJ2-7, with D possibly matching TRBD2 (5 bases). The CDR3 runs to 16 residues. CDR1 MNHEY and CDR2 SVGAGI come from the germline V gene. V gave up 0 bases and J gave up 6 bases, with 18 bases separating them. This CDR3 is CASSYSRAVATTEQYF. In DNA form, the CDR3 reads TGTGCCAGCAGTTACTCGAGGGCGGTGGCAACTACCGAGCAGTACTTC.

This clone was counted a few times. The rearrangement uses TRBV28 and TRBJ1-1; D is uncertain. V was pared by 1 base and J by 6 bases, with 6 bases between. CDR1 is MDHEN and CDR2 is SYDVKM in the germline V gene. This CDR3 is 12 amino acids long. CDR3 in amino acids: CASSLYGAEAFF. CDR3 nucleotide sequence: TGTGCCAGCAGTTTATACGGGGCTGAAGCTTTCTTT.

The rearrangement joins TRBV5-4 to TRBJ2-4; TRBD2 matches at 9 bases. J was trimmed by 8 bases and V by 4 bases; bases with no gene match: 7. This CDR3 has 14 amino acids. Germline V gene sequence: CDR1 SGHNT, CDR2 YYREEE (reference sequence). Here the CDR3 reads CASSEPSGADIQYF. Written as DNA, the CDR3 is TGTGCCAGCAGCGAACCTAGCGGGGCGGACATTCAGTACTTC.

The V and J genes are TRBV7-9 and TRBJ1-1; no definite D call. The V end was cut by 2 bases, the J end by 4 bases, with 17 bases between. The germline V gene encodes CDR1 SEHNR and CDR2 FQNEAQ (reference sequence). This CDR3 has 16 amino acids. The CDR3 sequence is CASSLPPAGEGTEAFF. Here the CDR3 DNA reads TGTGCCAGCAGCTTACCCCCGGCAGGTGAAGGCACTGAAGCTTTCTTT.

The rearrangement links TRBV5-1 to TRBJ2-1, with 8 positions matching TRBD2. The J segment lost 3 bases and the V segment lost 3 bases, leaving 11 bases of the junction unmatched. Germline CDR1 reads SGHRS; CDR2 reads YFSETQ. This CDR3 is 17 amino acids long. CDR3 nucleotides: TGCGCCAGCAGCTCGCCAGCTGCGGGGGGAGTCTACAATGAGCAGTTCTTC. This sequence encodes CASSSPAAGGVYNEQFF.

In DNA form, the CDR3 reads TGTGCCAGCAGTTTACGACAGTCACCCCTCCACTTT. Residues: CASSLRQSPLHF. This chain links TRBV27 with TRBJ1-6; D perhaps matches TRBD1 (5 bases). This CDR3 has 12 residues. V lost 2 bases and J 10 bases, leaving 6 bases between the germline ends. In germline, CDR1 is MNHEY, CDR2 SMNVEV (reference sequence).

The V gene is TRBV7-2, the J gene TRBJ1-1; tentative D call: TRBD1 (5 bases). The CDR3 length is 13 residues. Germline lookup yields CDR1 SGHTA and CDR2 FQGNSA. The ends were cut back, 5 bases at V and 4 bases at J, with 11 bases in the middle. The CDR3 region has the DNA TGTGCCAGCAGCCTCACAGGTTTCACTGAAGCTTTCTTT. Residues: CASSLTGFTEAFF.

This rearrangement joins TRBV5-1 to TRBJ2-7; 10 bases align to TRBD1. V gave up 0 bases and J gave up 5 bases; unmatched junction bases: 8. The CDR3 is made up of 16 amino acids. Per germline, CDR1 SGHRS and CDR2 YFSETQ. As DNA, the CDR3 is TGCGCCAGCAGCTTGGAGGGTCCCGGGACAGGGGACGAGCAGTACTTC. Translating it yields CASSLEGPGTGDEQYF.

This clone was counted a few times. The chain employs TRBV4-3 and TRBJ1-6; 8 bases fit TRBD1. Germline V lookup: CDR1 LGHNA, CDR2 YSLEER. This CDR3 is 17 amino acids long. The J segment lost 7 bases and the V segment lost 0 bases, leaving 8 bases of the junction unmatched. CDR3: CASSQDPIGQGNSPLHF. CDR3 sequence (DNA): TGCGCCAGCAGCCAAGACCCCATAGGACAGGGAAATTCACCCCTCCACTTT.

The chain couples TRBV2 to TRBJ1-5, with 7 bases that match TRBD1. V lost 7 bases and J lost 7; bases outside the gene matches: 4. The CDR3 runs to 12 residues. Germline V gene data show CDR1 as SNHLY and CDR2 as FYNNEI. The CDR3 region is CASKGARQPQHF. The CDR3 nucleotides read TGTGCCAGCAAGGGGGCGAGGCAGCCCCAGCATTTT.

J is TRBJ2-1 and V is TRBV14, with D unresolved. CDR3 length: 14 residues. V lost 0 bases and J lost 5, with 8 bases in between. Germline CDR1 reads SGHDN; CDR2 reads FVKESK. In DNA, the CDR3 is TGTGCCAGCAGCCAAGATCGCCTAAACAATGAGCAGTTCTTC. Translating it yields CASSQDRLNNEQFF.

The rearrangement links TRBV11-2 to TRBJ2-3, with 14 bases that match TRBD2. The CDR3 has 16 residues. The V gene end was trimmed by 5 bases and the J gene end by 9 bases; junction bases not matched to a gene: 10. Germline V gene sequence: CDR1 SGHAT, CDR2 FQNNGV. The CDR3 spells CASSHTGTSGGATQYF. The CDR3 DNA follows: TGTGCCAGCAGCCACACCGGGACTAGCGGGGGCGCAACGCAGTATTTT.

The chain recombines TRBV3-1 (or the pseudogene TRBV3-2) with TRBJ2-7; 7 bases are shared with TRBD2. CDR3 length: 17 residues. Trimming took 4 bases from V and 6 from J; bases not matched to a gene: 18. The germline V gene encodes CDR1 LGHDT and CDR2 YNNKEL (reference sequence). CDR3 DNA sequence: TGTGCCAGCAGCCCCTTGTCGGGACTACGTCAGGCTTCCGAGCAGTACTTC. This gives the protein CASSPLSGLRQASEQYF.

The chain uses TRBV18 and TRBJ2-1, with 14 nucleotides matching TRBD2. After removal of 3 bases from V and 8 bases from J, the junction contained 3 bases not matched to a gene. In germline, CDR1 is KGHSH, CDR2 LQKENI. CDR3 length equals 15 residues. The CDR3 loop reads CASSPGLAGGDEQFF. The CDR3 DNA reads TGTGCCAGCTCACCTGGACTAGCGGGAGGAGATGAGCAGTTCTTC. Complete variable domain (other parts from reference TRBV18 and TRBJ2-1): NAGVMQNPRHLVRRRGQEARLRCSPMKGHSHVYWYRQLPEEGLKFMVYLQKENIIDESGMPKERFSAEFPKEGPSILRIQQVVRGDSAAYFCASSPGLAGGDEQFFGPGTRLTVL.